The T cell receptor beta chain under discussion was sequenced for a study of blood T cell repertoires in COVID-19. Across the whole study: Both acute and convalescent COVID-19 samples were obtained from the United States, Italy and Spain.

The repertoire was sequenced with immunoSEQ multiplex PCR; TCRdb's copy has only in-frame clones and lacks some. In the table there are a few hundred thousand clones, about nine tenths of which are singletons. V was trimmed by 4 bases and J by 10 bases, leaving 15 bases between them. From germline, CDR1 is SGHNT and CDR2 YYREEE (reference sequence). This CDR3 comprises 13 residues. Participants came from fewer than 25 US areas, aged about 18 to 89 years. This sequence joins TRBV5-4 and TRBJ2-1; no reliable D call. Material for sequencing was PBMCs or T cells enriched from blood (not recorded which). This TCR was recovered from a woman under 40 who had recovered from COVID-19. The CDR3 loop reads CASSPSVVREQFF. The CDR3 DNA is TGTGCCAGCAGCCCCAGCGTGGTCCGCGAGCAGTTCTTC.